The TCR beta chain described here comes from a study of Graves' ophthalmopathy and Graves' hyperthyroidism. At the level of the study: At initial diagnosis, peripheral blood was obtained, and this preceded any treatment.

The CDR3 spans 17 residues, counting both ends. Germline V gives CDR1 MGHDK, CDR2 SYGVNS. In its sample, this clonotype was seen once. The target antigen is unknown. It is unclear where the CDR3 begins or ends on the DNA, so no DNA is shown, and the CDR3 is as TCRdb lists it. The study amplified TCR beta CDR3 regions using RNA transcripts. HTBI primers were used in a first-round RT-PCR, which preceded a second-round multiplex PCR. MiXCR was run by TCRdb on the multiplex PCR reads, yielding one entry per CDR3 protein. Of about 740,000 distinct CDR3 sequences listed, 40% are singletons. Study-level results: Ophthalmopathy progression was predicted by the model at 55% to 71% sensitivity and 72.22% specificity.

Thyroid ultrasound, orbital computed tomography, TRAb, serum thyroxine and clinical symptoms formed the basis of diagnosis. Sequencing input: peripheral blood. The chain uses TRBV25-1 and TRBJ2-2; TRBD2 is taken as the D call from the table, unchecked against the DNA. The TCR originated in an adult man with Graves' ophthalmopathy. CDR3 region: CACSARDHGTSAGELFF.